Included here is one T cell receptor beta chain sequence, with context. Antigen: not known. The method was immunoSEQ multiplex PCR; TCRdb's version includes in-frame clones alone and lacks a portion of them. The sample has approximately 44,000 clones, around 77% seen once. This entry comes from a study of radiotherapy plus CTLA-4 blockade in lung cancer. Study-wide background: Disease control was seen in 25% to 40% of patients, objective responses in 18%. Study-level points and caveats: Clones of tumor-derived TCRs expanded in blood after radiotherapy plus ipilimumab. Interferon-beta, together with early blood T cell clone dynamics, reportedly best predicted response.

This CDR3 is built from 17 residues. CDR1 is MNHEY and CDR2 is SMNVEV in the germline V gene (reference sequence). J gave up 8 bases and V 7 bases, and 18 bases lay outside the gene matches. This specimen consisted of peripheral blood, obtained from a patient treated with radiotherapy plus ipilimumab. The chain joins TRBV27 to TRBJ2-3; 10 bases align to TRBD1. The sequence was collected from a human donor with non-small cell lung cancer who had stable disease on radiotherapy plus ipilimumab. In nucleotides, the CDR3 is TGTGCCAGCACCCTCGTGGGGTCGGACAGGGGGAAATTTACGCAGTATTTT. Translation: CASTLVGSDRGKFTQYF.